The next 5 T cell receptor beta chains were all read from a single sample in a study of CD8+ T cells in alopecia areata (dated by TCRdb to 2016 to 2019). Libraries were built with the immunoSEQ multiplex PCR assay. For TCR sequencing, RNA was extracted from every sample and reverse transcribed into cDNA to serve as template. TCRdb stores this immuneACCESS table with in-frame sequences only. Part of the clones is absent; in the studies checked, under half of the shortfall reflects unresolved V genes, and no reason is known for the rest. This sample lists 140,000 or so clones; approximately 50% were detected once. The ten largest clones capture approximately 0.99% of the sample. The sample's time point label, decoded: baseline before oral tofacitinib. Sequences were derived from CD4+ T cells sorted from blood, sampled at week 0. The receptors originated from a human donor with alopecia areata.

The CDR3 DNA follows: TGTGCCAGCAGCCCCAGATTTGGCGGGACTGAAGCTTTCTTT. Its protein product is CASSPRFGGTEAFF. The chain combines TRBV11-2 with TRBJ1-1, with D unclear. The CDR3 consists of 14 residues. V dropped 5 bases and J dropped 5 bases, with 15 bases sitting between them. Germline V gene sequence: CDR1 SGHAT, CDR2 FQNNGV.

This clone occurred a few times. Other DNA sequences of this sample code for an identical CDR3. The chain couples TRBV30 to TRBJ2-7, with D perhaps matching TRBD1 (5 bases). V was shortened by 6 bases and J by 0 bases, with 9 bases between the two germline ends. CDR1 and CDR2 from the germline V gene are GTSNPN and SVGIG (reference sequence). This CDR3 spans 12 amino acids. CDR3 DNA: TGTGCCTGCCGAGACAGCTCCTACGAGCAGTACTTC. Its protein product is CACRDSSYEQYF. Combining the CDR3 with reference TRBV30 and TRBJ2-7 gives the whole variable domain SQTIHQWPATLVQPVGSPLSLECTVEGTSNPNLYWYRQAAGRGLQLLFYSVGIGQISSEVPQNLSASRPQDRQFILSSKKLLLSDSGFYLCACRDSSYEQYFGPGTRLTVT.

The table lists this clone with a few counts. This chain connects TRBV30 to TRBJ1-5; D call uncertain. CDR1 is GTSNPN and CDR2 is SVGIG in the germline V gene (reference sequence). The CDR3 runs 13 residues. V shed 5 bases and J shed 4 bases, with 12 bases lying between them. The CDR3 region is CAWGGQPNQPQHF. For the CDR3, the DNA is TGTGCCTGGGGAGGGCAGCCTAATCAGCCCCAGCATTTT.

V gene TRBV10-3 combines with J gene TRBJ1-5; TRBD1 matches at 8 bases. V dropped 4 bases and J dropped 7; count of bases not matched to a gene: 6. Germline values: CDR1 ENHRY, CDR2 SYGVKD. The CDR3 covers 14 residues. The CDR3 loop is CAISAGGGEQPQHF. The CDR3, as DNA: TGTGCCATCAGTGCAGGGGGCGGTGAACAGCCCCAGCATTTT.

The rearrangement uses TRBV5-1 and TRBJ2-3, with TRBD2 matching 7 bases. The CDR3 runs 16 residues. V lost 6 bases, J lost 2 bases, and 12 bases stayed unmatched. Germline CDR1 is SGHRS and CDR2 is YFSETQ. For the CDR3, the DNA is TGCGCCAGCACCCCTTCGGGGGGACTCGCCACAGATACGCAGTATTTT. It encodes CASTPSGGLATDTQYF.